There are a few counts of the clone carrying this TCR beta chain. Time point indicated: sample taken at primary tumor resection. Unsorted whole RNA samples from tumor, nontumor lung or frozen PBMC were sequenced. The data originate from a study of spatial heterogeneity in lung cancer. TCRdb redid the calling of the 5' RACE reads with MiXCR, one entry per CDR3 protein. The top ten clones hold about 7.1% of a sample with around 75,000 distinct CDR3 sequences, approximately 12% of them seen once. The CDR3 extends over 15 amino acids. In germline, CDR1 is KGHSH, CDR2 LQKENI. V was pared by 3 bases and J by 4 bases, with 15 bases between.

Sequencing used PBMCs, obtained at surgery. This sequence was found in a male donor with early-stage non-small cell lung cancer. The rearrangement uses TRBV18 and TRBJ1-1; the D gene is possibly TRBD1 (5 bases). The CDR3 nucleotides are TGTGCCAGCTCACCCCTGGGGGGAATAGGCACTGAAGCTTTCTTT. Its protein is CASSPLGGIGTEAFF.